The 12 T cell receptor beta chains listed next were all sequenced from one sample in a study of cytomegalovirus exposure and HLA in healthy donors. PCR used 60 Vbeta primers and 13 Jbeta primers. Profiling relied on immunoSEQ multiplex PCR, and the TCRdb table lists in-frame clones only, not all of them. Among 120,000 or so clones listed, over 70% were seen once. Source material: PBMCs. The receptors originated from a man between 40 and 49 years old in good health and CMV-seropositive.

This clone was seen a few times. The rearrangement links TRBV21-1 to TRBJ2-3; the table's D call TRBD1 went unverified against the DNA. TRBV21-1 is a pseudogene. The CDR3 covers 18 residues. The CDR3 DNA sequence: TGTGCCAGCAGCAAAGAAGGGGAAGGGTGCAAGGGCACAGATACGCAGTATTTT. It translates to CASSKEGEGCKGTDTQYF.

The chain carries TRBV9 and TRBJ1-2, with 8 bases fitting TRBD1. The germline CDR1 and CDR2 sequences are SGDLS and YYNGEE. The CDR3 is 15 amino acids. The ends lost 4 bases at V and 4 bases at J; junction bases unmatched: 9. The CDR3 DNA is TGTGCCAGCAGCCCCCGGACAGGGATGGCCTATGGCTACACCTTC. This codes for CASSPRTGMAYGYTF.

The table lists this clone with a few counts. The chain combines TRBV19 with TRBJ2-1, with 7 bases that match TRBD2. This CDR3 region has 17 residues. Germline V CDR1 and CDR2: LNHDA, SQIVND (reference sequence). With V trimmed by 5 bases and J by 2 bases, 12 bases remained unmatched. The CDR3, as DNA: TGTGCCAGTAGTCGTTTAGGGCTAGCGGACCCCTACAATGAGCAGTTCTTC. Translated, it gives CASSRLGLADPYNEQFF.

Notes on this clone: This same CDR3 is encoded by further DNA sequences in the sample. The genes are TRBV5-4 and TRBJ2-7; a possible D gene is TRBD1 (6 bases). This CDR3 contains 15 residues. V shed 4 bases and J shed 1 base, with 15 bases lying between them. Germline V gene lookup returns CDR1 SGHNT and CDR2 YYREEE (reference sequence). The DNA of the CDR3 is TGTGCCAGCAGCCCCCGAGACAGGATTTCCTACGAGCAGTACTTC. Protein sequence: CASSPRDRISYEQYF.

The chain couples TRBV7-2 to TRBJ2-7, with D maybe TRBD2 (5 bases). The CDR3 is 15 residues long. The germline gives CDR1 SGHTA, CDR2 FQGNSA. V lost 6 bases, J lost 2 bases, and 17 bases lay in between. The CDR3 is CASRKRGGLPYEQYF. CDR3 nucleotides: TGTGCCAGCAGAAAAAGAGGAGGCTTACCCTACGAGCAGTACTTC.

This clone was detected only a few times. V usage is TRBV13 and J usage is TRBJ2-7; the D gene is possibly TRBD2 (6 bases). CDR3 length equals 14 residues. Germline CDR1 and CDR2: PRHDT and FYEKMQ (reference sequence). Trimming stripped 3 bases from V and 0 bases from J, with 9 bases between. The CDR3 sequence: CASSFAGRSYEQYF. Written as DNA, the CDR3 is TGTGCCAGCAGCTTTGCGGGGCGCTCCTACGAGCAGTACTTC.

The chain uses TRBV6-1 and TRBJ1-2, with D possibly matching TRBD1 (6 bases). This CDR3 comprises 12 residues. Germline-derived CDR1 and CDR2 are MNHNS and SASEGT. With 3 bases removed from V and 13 bases from J, the gap between germline ends came to 15 bases. CDR3 nucleotides: TGTGCCAGCAGTGAGCCGAGGGGGGGAGGCACCTTC. This codes for CASSEPRGGGTF.

The chain has TRBV2 and TRBJ2-7; 10 bases align to TRBD1. Losses at the gene ends were 6 bases for V and 7 bases for J; bases not matched to a gene: 6. Germline CDR1 reads SNHLY; CDR2 reads FYNNEI. The CDR3 spans 13 residues. In nucleotides, the CDR3 is TGTGCCAGCAGGCGACAGGGGGCAGGGGAGCAGTACTTC. Its translation: CASRRQGAGEQYF.

This clone was seen a handful of times. This rearrangement joins TRBV18 to TRBJ2-1; TRBD1 aligns across 9 bases. Germline assignment: CDR1 KGHSH and CDR2 LQKENI. The CDR3 runs 15 residues. Losses at the gene ends were 4 bases for V and 4 bases for J; bases not matched to a gene: 5. CDR3 sequence (DNA): TGTGCCAGCTCACAGAGACAGGGGGGGTACAATGAGCAGTTCTTC. As protein: CASSQRQGGYNEQFF.

The chain uses TRBV28 and TRBJ1-5; TRBD1 is a possible D gene (6 bases). The germline CDR1 and CDR2 sequences are MDHEN and SYDVKM. The V and J ends lost 6 bases and 4 bases respectively, with 16 bases between them. The CDR3 runs 15 residues. The CDR3 DNA reads TGTGCCAGCAGCCGGGTACAGGGTGATAATCAGCCCCAGCATTTT. Amino acid sequence: CASSRVQGDNQPQHF.

This chain joins TRBV11-2 and TRBJ2-3, with 8 bases lining up with TRBD2. The length of the CDR3 is 15 residues. J gave up 2 bases and V 5 bases, and 6 bases lay outside the gene matches. CDR1 and CDR2 (germline): SGHAT, FQNNGV. CDR3 sequence reads: CASSKTGLVTDTQYF. As DNA, the CDR3 is TGTGCCAGCAGCAAAACGGGACTAGTCACAGATACGCAGTATTTT. The full variable domain, its missing parts supplied by reference TRBV11-2 and TRBJ2-3, is EAGVAQSPRYKIIEKRQSVAFWCNPISGHATLYWYQQILGQGPKLLIQFQNNGVVDDSQLPKDRFSAERLKGVDSTLKIQPAKLEDSAVYLCASSKTGLVTDTQYFGPGTRLTVL.

The rearrangement joins TRBV28 to TRBJ2-1, with 8 bases aligning to TRBD1. The trim removed 3 bases at V and 4 bases at J, leaving 8 bases unmatched. Looked up from germline, CDR1 is MDHEN and CDR2 is SYDVKM. The CDR3 has 16 residues. In DNA form, the CDR3 reads TGTGCCAGCAGTTTCATGTGGACAGGGCAATACAATGAGCAGTTCTTC. It is translated as CASSFMWTGQYNEQFF.